This T cell receptor (beta chain) was recorded in a study of T cells after yellow fever vaccination. Findings and limits, study-wide: Clonotype sharing between CD4 and CD8 compartments was small. High-abundance clonotypes from the bulk population could contaminate FACS-sorted repertoires.

Researchers made TCR cDNA using 5'RACE template switching, and this step added a universal primer site and UMIs. TCRdb reanalysed the 5' RACE reads using MiXCR and keeps one entry per CDR3 protein. The data hold 300,000 to 350,000 distinct CDR3 sequences, with 3.5% to 4.5% observed a single time. Trimming shortened V by 0 bases and J by 7 bases, and 17 bases separated the two germline ends. Germline values: CDR1 SGHRS, CDR2 YFSETQ. The CDR3 is 16 residues long. Notes on this clonotype: Its antigen is unidentified.

Here the sequenced sample was PBMCs, taken 15 days after the yellow fever booster vaccination. The rearrangement joins TRBV5-1 to TRBJ2-1; unclear D gene. This TCR came from a young man who received the YFV17D yellow fever vaccine. CDR3 coding DNA: TGCGCCAGCAGCTTGGGCTACAGCCAAGCCCGGAATGAGCAGTTCTTC. This translates into CASSLGYSQARNEQFF.